This section outlines one TCR beta chain sequence together with its context. V lost 5 bases, J lost 5 bases, and 15 bases lay in between. The CDR3 sequence is 15 residues long. Looked up from germline, CDR1 is SEHNR and CDR2 is FQNEAQ (reference sequence). The sample is drawn from a study of blood T cell repertoires in COVID-19. Study in general: The origin of the acute and convalescent COVID-19 samples was the United States, Italy and Spain. Sources were T cells, B-cell-depleted T cells, or PBMCs; the material itself was cDNA or gDNA.

Clones were read by immunoSEQ multiplex PCR, and TCRdb kept only the in-frame ones, dropping some. The data show fewer than 250,000 clones, just under 85% seen once. The chain joins TRBV7-9 to TRBJ1-4; possible D gene TRBD1, 6 bases. Sequences were obtained from peripheral blood. The source is a woman aged 55-70 years with active or convalescent COVID-19. The CDR3 loop reads CASSITDSSNEKLFF. The CDR3, as DNA: TGTGCCAGCAGCATTACGGACAGCTCGAATGAAAAACTGTTTTTT.